This passage covers 17 T cell receptor beta chains from one sample sequenced in a study of blood T cell repertoires in COVID-19. Method: immunoSEQ multiplex PCR; TCRdb's copy keeps in-frame clones and lacks some. The sample includes about 74,000 clones, about 83% of them seen just once. Sequences were obtained from peripheral blood. These receptors were collected from a man older than 75 with acute or convalescent COVID-19.

By its share, this clone is medium-sized (0.01 to 0.1%). The chain couples TRBV3-1 (or the pseudogene TRBV3-2) to TRBJ2-7, with D possibly being TRBD1 (5 bases). Trimming cost V 3 bases and J 3 bases, with 9 bases left between them. Germline V gene sequence: CDR1 LGHDT, CDR2 YNNKEL (reference sequence). CDR3 size: 13 residues. CDR3 sequence: CASSHLDSYEQYF. The CDR3 DNA is TGTGCCAGCAGCCACCTCGACAGCTACGAGCAGTACTTC.

The chain is built from TRBV6-6 and TRBJ2-3, with 10 bases fitting TRBD2. V lost 5 bases, J lost 5 bases, and 10 bases stayed unmatched. Germline assignment: CDR1 MNHNY and CDR2 SVGAGI (reference sequence). CDR3 length: 16 amino acids. The CDR3 reads CASSRSSGGMGDTQYF. The CDR3 DNA reads as TGTGCCAGCAGTAGGTCTAGCGGGGGTATGGGAGATACGCAGTATTTT.

CDR3 region: CASSPPRNTGELFF. CDR3 sequence (DNA): TGTGCCAGCAGCCCCCCCAGGAACACCGGGGAGCTGTTTTTT. The chain couples TRBV7-2 to TRBJ2-2; D gene unclear. Germline CDR1 is SGHTA and CDR2 is FQGNSA. The V gene lost 5 bases and the J gene lost 1 base, with 8 bases spanning the gap. The CDR3 length is 14 residues.

J is TRBJ1-6 and V is TRBV5-4, with 7 nucleotides matching TRBD1. The germline gives CDR1 SGHNT, CDR2 YYREEE (reference sequence). Trimming removed 5 bases from V and 7 bases from J; junction bases left unmatched: 6. The CDR3 spans 14 residues. The DNA of the CDR3 is TGTGCCAGCAGTCGGGACAGTGACAATTCACCCCTCCACTTT. Its translation: CASSRDSDNSPLHF.

The J gene is TRBJ2-2, the V gene TRBV24-1; D is perhaps TRBD1 (5 bases). The length of the CDR3 is 14 residues. Per germline, CDR1 KGHDR and CDR2 SFDVKD. V dropped 6 bases and J dropped 4 bases, with 11 bases sitting between them. DNA for the CDR3: TGTGCCACCAGTAAGGGGCGCTTCACCGGGGAGCTGTTTTTT. It yields the protein CATSKGRFTGELFF.

This chain connects TRBV9 to TRBJ2-1; 13 bases line up with TRBD2. CDR1 and CDR2 (germline): SGDLS, YYNGEE. V gave up 2 bases and J gave up 11 bases; unmatched junction bases: 7. The CDR3 has 15 amino acids. The CDR3, as DNA: TGTGCCAGCAGCGTCGGACTAGCGGGAGAGGGGAAGCAGTTCTTC. Translating gives CASSVGLAGEGKQFF.

CDR3: CASSLGQGLTNQPQHF. The DNA for the CDR3 is TGTGCCAGCAGCTTAGGCCAAGGACTGACCAATCAGCCCCAGCATTTT. J is TRBJ1-5 and V is TRBV11-2; D gene ambiguous. Germline V gene sequence: CDR1 SGHAT, CDR2 FQNNGV. This CDR3 comprises 16 residues. V was cut by 1 base and J by 3 bases, with 13 bases left in between.

The gene calls are TRBV11-2 and TRBJ1-2, with TRBD1 identical over 9 bases. The CDR3 sequence is 18 residues long. Germline V CDR1 and CDR2: SGHAT, FQNNGV. The junction had 15 bases not matched to a gene; V was cut back by 1 base and J by 6 bases. The DNA of the CDR3 is TGTGCCAGCAGCTTAGGCCTCAACCGGGACAGGGAGTCGGATGGCTACACCTTC. Its protein product is CASSLGLNRDRESDGYTF.

A single count supports this clone. This chain joins TRBV6-5 and TRBJ1-2; 9 bases map to TRBD1. J gave up 0 bases and V 7 bases, and 3 bases lay outside the gene matches. This CDR3 region has 14 residues. Germline CDR1 is MNHEY and CDR2 is SVGAGI. CDR3 coding DNA: TGTGCCAGCACCCGGGACAGGGCTAACTATGGCTACACCTTC. Translating it yields CASTRDRANYGYTF.

The rearrangement joins TRBV2 to TRBJ2-5, with 8 bases fitting TRBD1. The CDR3 has 16 amino acids. Germline assignment: CDR1 SNHLY and CDR2 FYNNEI. V was pared by 2 bases and J by 1 base, with 6 bases of the junction left unmatched. The chain's CDR3 is CASSEIGTGPQETQYF. CDR3 in DNA: TGTGCCAGCAGTGAAATCGGGACAGGCCCCCAAGAGACCCAGTACTTC.

The chain carries TRBV28 and TRBJ2-5, with 10 nucleotides matching TRBD2. Trimming at V came to 3 bases and at J to 5 bases, leaving 6 bases not matched to a gene. The CDR3 is 15 amino acids. In germline, CDR1 is MDHEN, CDR2 SYDVKM. CDR3 bases: TGTGCCAGCAGTTTGGTAGCGGGGGGTGGGGAGACCCAGTACTTC. Its protein product is CASSLVAGGGETQYF.

Here the CDR3 DNA reads TGTGCCAGCAGCGCCTGGCGGATTACTCTAGCCAAAAACATTCAGTACTTC. It codes for CASSAWRITLAKNIQYF. The chain combines TRBV5-6 with TRBJ2-4; D unclear. The CDR3 runs to 17 residues. The germline gives CDR1 SGHDT, CDR2 YYEEEE. V lost 4 bases to trimming and J lost 0 bases, with 17 bases between them. The full variable domain, its missing parts supplied by reference TRBV5-6 and TRBJ2-4, is DAGVTQSPTHLIKTRGQQVTLRCSPKSGHDTVSWYQQALGQGPQFIFQYYEEEERQRGNFPDRFSGHQFPNYSSELNVNALLLGDSALYLCASSAWRITLAKNIQYFGAGTRLSVL.

This clone was found a few times. This sequence joins TRBV6-6 and TRBJ1-1, with D possibly matching TRBD1 (5 bases). V was cut by 4 bases and J by 3 bases, with 15 bases left in between. This CDR3 has 15 residues. Germline CDR1 is MNHNY and CDR2 is SVGAGI (reference sequence). CDR3 in amino acids: CASSSHAGDHTEAFF. In DNA, the CDR3 is TGTGCCAGCAGTTCACACGCGGGGGACCACACTGAAGCTTTCTTT.

This clone has more than one count but fewer than ten. This chain joins TRBV18 and TRBJ1-2, with D possibly being TRBD1 (6 bases). The CDR3 has 15 residues. V lost 4 bases and J lost 7, with 19 bases in between. Germline lookup yields CDR1 KGHSH and CDR2 LQKENI. The CDR3 reads CASSLAGGRERGYTF. The CDR3 DNA reads as TGTGCCAGCTCACTCGCGGGGGGGCGCGAGCGTGGCTACACCTTC.

The genes are TRBV5-6 and TRBJ1-2; no reliable D call. From germline, CDR1 is SGHDT and CDR2 YYEEEE. V lost 1 base and J 1 base, leaving 8 bases between the germline ends. The CDR3 loop spans 14 amino acids. The CDR3 region has the DNA TGTGCCAGCAGCTTGTACGGGGTTAACTATGGCTACACCTTC. Its translation: CASSLYGVNYGYTF.

This chain links TRBV9 with TRBJ2-6; TRBD1 might be the D (5 bases). V lost 0 bases to trimming and J lost 2 bases, with 9 bases between them. The CDR3 totals 16 residues. Germline CDR1 and CDR2: SGDLS and YYNGEE. CDR3 sequence reads: CASSVDPGPGANVLTF. The CDR3 coding sequence is TGTGCCAGCAGCGTAGACCCAGGGCCTGGGGCCAACGTCCTGACTTTC.

The genes are TRBV2 and TRBJ2-5; maybe TRBD2 (5 bases). The V gene lost 5 bases and the J gene lost 5 bases, with 12 bases spanning the gap. The germline CDR1 and CDR2 sequences are SNHLY and FYNNEI. The CDR3 extends over 13 amino acids. Here the CDR3 reads CASSRDLGETQYF. CDR3 DNA sequence: TGTGCCAGCAGTCGGGATCTTGGGGAGACCCAGTACTTC.